These T cell receptor beta chains were read from a single sample in a study of blood T cell repertoires in COVID-19. Clones were sequenced by immunoSEQ multiplex PCR, and TCRdb holds only the in-frame ones, with some missing. This table holds approximately 50,000 clones, about 80% found once. Sample: peripheral blood. The receptors here all came from a man aged 65 to 85 with acute or convalescent COVID-19. Both conserved end residues are part of each CDR3. D genes are given only for firm matches. Some rows have no size entry. The others give once, few or many, or a class for an expanded clone.

CDR3 protein	CDR3 DNA	V gene	J gene	clone size	D gene
CASSLIQQGGVNYGYTF	TGTGCCAGCAGTTTGATTCAACAGGGGGGCGTCAACTATGGCTACACCTTC	TRBV27	TRBJ1-2	-	TRBD1
CASSLARDLSSYEQYF	TGTGCCAGCAGCTTAGCCCGGGACTTAAGCTCCTACGAGCAGTACTTC	TRBV7-9	TRBJ2-7	-	-
CASSQALGIAFF	TGCGCCAGCAGCCAAGCGCTGGGCATCGCTTTCTTT	TRBV4-1	TRBJ1-1	-	-
CAWSVRDYGYTF	TGTGCCTGGAGTGTACGGGACTATGGCTACACCTTC	TRBV30	TRBJ1-2	-	-
CASSVSGSETEAFF	TGCGCCAGCAGCGTCTCAGGGTCGGAAACTGAAGCTTTCTTT	TRBV5-1	TRBJ1-1	-	-
CASSLASVRQETQYF	TGTGCCAGCAGCTTAGCATCCGTGAGACAAGAGACCCAGTACTTC	TRBV7-9	TRBJ2-5	-	-
CATFPRGRGDDQPQHF	TGTGCCACCTTCCCAAGGGGCAGGGGTGACGATCAGCCCCAGCATTTT	TRBV19	TRBJ1-5	-	-
CASSWAQETQYF	TGTGCCAGCAGTTGGGCTCAAGAGACCCAGTACTTC	TRBV12-3/TRBV12-4	TRBJ2-5	-	-
CASSDPRTGTSNGYTF	TGTGCCAGCAGTGACCCCCGGACAGGGACTTCCAATGGCTACACCTTC	TRBV25-1	TRBJ1-2	-	TRBD1
CATTGTDSYEQYF	TGTGCCACGACCGGGACAGACTCCTACGAGCAGTACTTC	TRBV19	TRBJ2-7	-	TRBD1
CASSWGGGDSGNTIYF	TGTGCCAGCAGTTGGGGGGGCGGAGACTCTGGAAACACCATATATTTT	TRBV5-4	TRBJ1-3	-	-
CASSTETSGLSYEQYF	TGCGCCAGCAGCACGGAGACTAGCGGGTTATCCTACGAGCAGTACTTC	TRBV4-1	TRBJ2-7	-	TRBD2
CASSFGQRGEAFF	TGTGCCAGCAGCTTTGGGCAACGGGGTGAAGCTTTCTTT	TRBV7-9	TRBJ1-1	-	-
CASSLEGWGRWF	TGTGCCAGCAGCTTAGAGGGATGGGGGCGTTGGTTC	TRBV11-2	TRBJ2-4	-	-
CASSLWEGREQFF	TGTGCCAGCAGCTTATGGGAGGGCCGTGAGCAGTTCTTC	TRBV7-2	TRBJ2-1	-	TRBD2
CASSPPGTGNTGELFF	TGTGCCAGCAGCCCCCCCGGGACAGGCAACACCGGGGAGCTGTTTTTT	TRBV28	TRBJ2-2	-	TRBD1
CASSEAPTGNYGYTF	TGTGCCAGCAGTGAAGCGCCGACTGGTAACTATGGCTACACCTTC	TRBV6-1	TRBJ1-2	few	-
CAWSVRGALNQPQHF	TGTGCCTGGAGTGTACGGGGGGCCCTTAATCAGCCCCAGCATTTT	TRBV30	TRBJ1-5	-	-
CASSLAGGLNTEAFF	TGTGCCAGCAGCCTAGCTGGGGGGTTGAACACTGAAGCTTTCTTT	TRBV14	TRBJ1-1	-	-
CASSLGSTGGQTQYF	TGTGCCAGCAGCCTGGGCTCGACAGGGGGACAGACCCAGTACTTC	TRBV5-5	TRBJ2-5	-	TRBD1
CASLTSGSPTDTQYF	TGTGCCAGCCTCACTAGCGGGAGCCCCACAGATACGCAGTATTTT	TRBV6-5	TRBJ2-3	-	TRBD2
CAWSGVAGASADTQYF	TGTGCCTGGAGTGGCGTGGCGGGAGCAAGCGCAGATACGCAGTATTTT	TRBV30	TRBJ2-3	once	TRBD2
CASSPRGGGGQPQHF	TGTGCCAGCAGCCCCCGAGGCGGGGGCGGTCAGCCCCAGCATTTT	TRBV9	TRBJ1-5	-	-
CASSDGVSGAKPQHF	TGTGCCAGCAGCGACGGAGTGTCAGGGGCGAAGCCCCAGCATTTT	TRBV27	TRBJ1-5	-	-